The next 21 T cell receptor beta chains were all read from a single sample in a study of cytomegalovirus exposure and HLA in healthy donors. The PCR ran on 60 Vbeta and 13 Jbeta primers. The repertoire was sequenced with immunoSEQ multiplex PCR; TCRdb's copy has only in-frame clones and lacks some. Of 200,000 to 250,000 clones in the sample, roughly 84% were seen once. The source material was PBMCs. These receptors were taken from a man aged 50 to 60 in good health and CMV-seronegative.

This clone was counted only a few times. V gene TRBV19 combines with J gene TRBJ1-5; the D gene is possibly TRBD1 (5 bases). Trimming shortened V by 6 bases and J by 7 bases, and 19 bases separated the two germline ends. Germline loops: CDR1 LNHDA, CDR2 SQIVND (reference sequence). The CDR3 extends over 15 amino acids. CDR3 loop: CASSYLQGRRQPQHF. Here the CDR3 DNA reads TGTGCCAGTAGCTACCTCCAGGGTCGTCGGCAGCCCCAGCATTTT.

The rearrangement joins TRBV5-1 to TRBJ1-1; no clear D. Looked up from germline, CDR1 is SGHRS and CDR2 is YFSETQ. V was pared by 3 bases and J by 5 bases, with 11 bases between. The CDR3 has 13 residues. The CDR3 loop reads CASSYSEGTEAFF. The CDR3 nucleotides read TGCGCCAGCAGCTACTCGGAGGGTACTGAAGCTTTCTTT.

This clone was observed a few times. The chain is built from TRBV28 and TRBJ2-2; possibly TRBD2 for D (5 bases). Trimming removed 4 bases at V and 5 bases at J, with 14 bases between. The CDR3 runs to 15 residues. Germline values: CDR1 MDHEN, CDR2 SYDVKM. The CDR3 here is CASSSGRTDTGELFF. The CDR3 bases are TGTGCCAGCAGTTCCGGACGGACTGATACCGGGGAGCTGTTTTTT.

The table lists this clone with a count of one. CDR3 sequence reads: CASSIGGGPAEQYF. CDR3 bases: TGTGCCAGTAGTATTGGGGGAGGGCCAGCCGAGCAGTACTTC. This chain joins TRBV19 and TRBJ2-7; 7 bases are shared with TRBD2. The CDR3 runs 14 residues. J gave up 6 bases and V 3 bases, and 8 bases lay outside the gene matches. The germline gives CDR1 LNHDA, CDR2 SQIVND (reference sequence).

The gene calls are TRBV5-1 and TRBJ2-5; 11 bases are a match to TRBD2. The CDR3 runs 15 residues. Losses at the gene ends were 5 bases for V and 3 bases for J; bases not matched to a gene: 6. Germline values: CDR1 SGHRS, CDR2 YFSETQ. CDR3 loop: CASRKLAGEEETQYF. CDR3 DNA: TGCGCCAGCAGGAAACTAGCGGGAGAGGAAGAGACCCAGTACTTC.

The J gene is TRBJ2-7, the V gene TRBV10-1; the D gene is possibly TRBD2 (6 bases). The V gene's germline CDR1 is WNHNN and CDR2 SYGVQD (reference sequence). V shed 6 bases and J shed 0 bases, with 27 bases lying between them. This CDR3 has 19 amino acids. The CDR3 sequence: CASRTYRLEAGTYSYEQYF. For the CDR3, the DNA is TGCGCCAGCAGGACCTACAGATTGGAGGCGGGGACCTACTCCTACGAGCAGTACTTC.

The chain carries TRBV7-9 and TRBJ2-3, with 10 bases lining up with TRBD2. This CDR3 region has 16 residues. With 3 bases clipped from V and 2 bases from J, the junction kept 5 bases outside the gene matches. Germline lookup yields CDR1 SEHNR and CDR2 FQNEAQ (reference sequence). CDR3 region: CASSFGTSDSTDTQYF. The CDR3 DNA follows: TGTGCCAGCAGCTTCGGGACTAGCGACTCCACAGATACGCAGTATTTT.

This chain links TRBV5-1 with TRBJ1-5; TRBD1 is a possible D gene (5 bases). CDR1 is SGHRS, CDR2 YFSETQ, per germline. This CDR3 comprises 15 residues. V lost 0 bases, J lost 4 bases, and 11 bases lay in between. This CDR3 reads CASSLEGAENQPQHF. Here the CDR3 DNA reads TGCGCCAGCAGCTTGGAAGGGGCAGAAAATCAGCCCCAGCATTTT.

The V call is TRBV7-6, the J call TRBJ2-3; TRBD2 agrees at 12 bases. The trim removed 4 bases at V and 6 bases at J, leaving 5 bases unmatched. The CDR3 spans 15 residues. The germline gives CDR1 SGHVS, CDR2 FNYEAQ. The CDR3 spells CASSSSGTSGDTQYF. In nucleotides, the CDR3 is TGTGCCAGCAGCTCCTCCGGGACTAGCGGGGATACGCAGTATTTT.

A single count supports this clone. The chain employs TRBV19 and TRBJ2-1, with 8 nucleotides matching TRBD2. From germline, CDR1 is LNHDA and CDR2 SQIVND (reference sequence). Trimming took 8 bases from V and 4 from J; bases not matched to a gene: 10. The CDR3 length is 15 residues. CDR3 DNA: TGTGCCAGTTCCCAAGCGGGAGATAGTTACAATGAGCAGTTCTTC. Its translation is CASSQAGDSYNEQFF.

CDR3 region: CASSETGQWYQETQYF. The CDR3 bases are TGTGCCAGCAGTGAGACGGGACAGTGGTACCAAGAGACCCAGTACTTC. The V call is TRBV25-1, the J call TRBJ2-5; 7 nucleotides align to TRBD1. The V and J ends lost 3 bases and 0 bases, in that order; junction bases with no gene match: 7. Germline values: CDR1 MGHDK, CDR2 SYGVNS. This CDR3 has 16 residues.

The genes are TRBV6-1 and TRBJ2-7, with D perhaps matching TRBD2 (5 bases). CDR1 and CDR2 (germline): MNHNS, SASEGT. The CDR3 contains 15 residues. Trimming pared 7 bases from V and 3 bases from J, leaving 19 bases between. In DNA, the CDR3 is TGTGCCAGCAACCCGACGTTGACGGGGAGCTACGAGCAGTACTTC. Translated, it gives CASNPTLTGSYEQYF.

The rearrangement links TRBV6-5 to TRBJ2-7, with D perhaps TRBD2 (5 bases). V shed 2 bases and J shed 0 bases, with 11 bases lying between them. CDR3 size: 15 residues. Germline V lookup: CDR1 MNHEY, CDR2 SVGAGI. CDR3 nucleotide sequence: TGTGCCAGCAGTTACAAAGCGGAGAGCTCCTACGAGCAGTACTTC. Its protein product is CASSYKAESSYEQYF.

V gene TRBV7-9 combines with J gene TRBJ2-3; D perhaps matches TRBD1 (5 bases). Deletions cut 5 bases from V and 0 bases from J, with 12 bases between. CDR3 length: 15 residues. Per germline, CDR1 SEHNR and CDR2 FQNEAQ (reference sequence). CDR3 region: CASSQPGSSTDTQYF. CDR3 nucleotide sequence: TGTGCCAGCAGCCAACCAGGGTCCAGCACAGATACGCAGTATTTT.

This clone was counted between two and nine times. The J gene is TRBJ2-2, the V gene TRBV5-1, with 7 bases fitting TRBD1. V lost 4 bases, J lost 6 bases, and 0 bases stayed unmatched. This CDR3 is 12 amino acids long. The germline gives CDR1 SGHRS, CDR2 YFSETQ. CDR3 nucleotides: TGCGCCAGCAGCACAGGGGCCGGGGAGCTGTTTTTT. Translation: CASSTGAGELFF.

V gene TRBV7-6 combines with J gene TRBJ2-1; 13 nucleotides match TRBD2. CDR3 length: 19 amino acids. V was pared by 5 bases and J by 9 bases, with 19 bases of the junction left unmatched. Per the germline V gene, CDR1 is SGHVS and CDR2 is FNYEAQ. CDR3 sequence: CASSPAPEGRLAGGAEQFF. The CDR3 nucleotides are TGTGCCAGCAGCCCAGCCCCCGAGGGGAGACTAGCGGGAGGCGCTGAGCAGTTCTTC.

This clone was detected a few times. The chain couples TRBV19 to TRBJ1-1; 10 bases match TRBD1. The CDR3 length is 16 residues. The germline V gene has CDR1 LNHDA and CDR2 SQIVND (reference sequence). The ends lost 4 bases at V and 4 bases at J; junction bases unmatched: 9. The CDR3 reads CASSRGDRGILTEAFF. In DNA, the CDR3 is TGTGCCAGTAGTAGAGGGGACAGGGGAATCCTCACTGAAGCTTTCTTT.

V gene TRBV29-1 combines with J gene TRBJ1-1; D gene ambiguous. CDR3 size: 12 residues. From germline, CDR1 is SQVTM and CDR2 ANQGSEA. V lost 6 bases and J lost 5, with 13 bases in between. Here the CDR3 reads CSVQRGGTEAFF. CDR3 in DNA: TGCAGCGTCCAGCGGGGAGGAACTGAAGCTTTCTTT.

The genes are TRBV7-8 and TRBJ1-5; D is uncertain. V was clipped by 2 bases and J by 3 bases, with 8 bases between them. CDR3 size: 14 residues. From germline, CDR1 is SGHVS and CDR2 FQNEAQ. CDR3 DNA sequence: TGTGCCAGCAGCTTAAGCGGCTTCAATCAGCCCCAGCATTTT. The encoded protein is CASSLSGFNQPQHF.

The chain joins TRBV29-1 to TRBJ2-2; D might be TRBD1 (7 bases). V gave up 7 bases and J gave up 2 bases, with 20 bases separating them. The germline CDR1 and CDR2 sequences are SQVTM and ANQGSEA. The CDR3 is 16 residues long. The CDR3 region is CSARPGGGVNTGELFF. Written as DNA, the CDR3 is TGCAGCGCGAGACCAGGGGGAGGTGTAAACACCGGGGAGCTGTTTTTT.

CDR3 sequence: CAINNIGGGVYEQYF. DNA for the CDR3: TGTGCCATCAACAACATCGGCGGAGGGGTCTACGAGCAGTACTTC. This rearrangement joins TRBV10-3 to TRBJ2-7, with D possibly TRBD2 on 6 matching bases. The germline CDR1 and CDR2 sequences are ENHRY and SYGVKD. V was pared by 7 bases and J by 3 bases, with 19 bases between. This CDR3 has 15 amino acids.